This T cell receptor beta chain was obtained from a study of tumor-infiltrating lymphocytes in primary liver carcinoma. Synthesis of TCR beta cDNA was carried out from 500 ng total RNA with a constant-region primer. Libraries for TCR beta were built through three nested multiplex PCR rounds, which together made up a slightly modified ARM-PCR procedure. TRBV1-TRBV30 forward and Cbeta reverse primers drove the first two roughly 10-cycle rounds. TCRdb recomputed calls from the multiplex PCR reads with MiXCR, one row per CDR3 protein. Among approximately 340,000 distinct CDR3 sequences, about two thirds were seen once, and the ten largest hold about 6%. Unsorted whole blood supplied the blood RNA, and germline DNA was isolated too. Germline V gene sequence: CDR1 MNHNS, CDR2 SASEGT. Losses at the gene ends were 6 bases for V and 2 bases for J; bases not matched to a gene: 3. CDR3 length equals 14 residues.

Details on this clonotype: Its cognate antigen is unknown. Just one base apart from a much larger clone, this may be a read error.

Broader study findings: Top-250-clone fractions were significantly higher in tumors than in blood (p = 0.039).

The gene calls are TRBV6-1 and TRBJ1-4; 7 bases fit TRBD1. Source material: peripheral blood. This receptor was taken from a man in his forties or fifties with primary liver carcinoma and hepatitis B virus infection. The chain's CDR3 is CASSQGQTNEKLFF. The CDR3 nucleotides are TGTGCCAGCAGCCAGGGACAGACTAATGAAAAACTGTTTTTT.